Given below is one TCR beta chain in context. Its antigen is as yet unknown. These data belong to a study of human versus mouse CDR3 diversity and MHC coevolution. Study-level background: immunoSEQ was reported to reach one in 200,000 T cells sensitivity.

General study results and limits: Clonal inequality was lowest in two of the three human donors. Humans had the largest estimated TCR beta repertoire, 1.5 million or so clonotypes. On average, humans showed more CDR3 deletions and insertions than mice.

Here immunoSEQ multiplex PCR was the method, and the copy in TCRdb shows in-frame clones only, minus some. The sample carries fewer than 100,000 clones, about 94% recorded once. CDR1 and CDR2 from the germline V gene are SGHRS and YFSETQ. CDR3 size: 17 residues. Deletions cut 0 bases from V and 0 bases from J, with 13 bases between. The clonotype comes from a person aged 30-69 years in good health. The sequenced sample was naive CD4+ T cells from blood. The subset: CD45RO-negative CD62L-positive naive CD4 T cells. V and J are TRBV5-1 and TRBJ2-4, with D perhaps TRBD1 (6 bases). The CDR3 nucleotides are TGCGCCAGCAGCTTGGCCTTGGACAGCCTAGCCAAAAACATTCAGTACTTC. Protein: CASSLALDSLAKNIQYF.